These T cell receptor beta chains were read from a single sample in a study of T cell responses to AZD1222 COVID-19 vaccine. Generated by immunoSEQ multiplex PCR, the TCRdb table keeps only in-frame clones and is missing some. Found here are roughly 180,000 clones, roughly nine tenths of them singletons; the top ten hold under 4%. The source material was peripheral blood, sampled 28 days after the second AZD1222 dose. These receptors originate from an adult who received the AZD1222 COVID-19 vaccine. The CDR3 runs from the conserved cysteine through the conserved F or W. A D gene is named only where the DNA matches it firmly. Size is omitted from some rows. Given values are once, few, many or a class for expanded clones.

d_gene	abundance	v_gene	j_gene	CDR3aa	CDR3nt
.	.	TRBV20-1	TRBJ2-4	CSASSTGVRNIQYF	TGCAGTGCTAGTTCTACGGGAGTAAGAAACATTCAGTACTTC
TRBD1	.	TRBV15	TRBJ2-7	CATSSGTGGRKGYEQYF	TGTGCCACCAGCAGTGGGACAGGGGGCAGAAAGGGGTACGAGCAGTACTTC
.	.	TRBV3-1/TRBV3-2	TRBJ2-5	CASSQGRKETQYF	TGTGCCAGCAGCCAAGGGCGGAAAGAGACCCAGTACTTC
.	.	TRBV18	TRBJ1-5	CASSPPGAVVQPQHF	TGTGCCAGCTCACCACCGGGGGCAGTCGTGCAGCCCCAGCATTTT
.	.	TRBV10-3	TRBJ1-6	CAISKDGNSPLHF	TGTGCCATCAGTAAGGACGGAAATTCACCCCTCCACTTT
.	.	TRBV27	TRBJ2-3	CASSLFSADTQYF	TGTGCCAGCAGCTTATTCTCGGCAGATACGCAGTATTTT
.	.	TRBV5-1	TRBJ1-4	CASSWGRANEKLFF	TGCGCCAGCAGCTGGGGAAGGGCTAATGAAAAACTGTTTTTT
.	.	TRBV9	TRBJ2-1	CASSLGSAYNEQFF	TGTGCCAGCAGCCTGGGGTCGGCTTACAATGAGCAGTTCTTC
TRBD1	.	TRBV13	TRBJ2-7	CASSLVAAGTGNEQYF	TGTGCCAGCAGCTTAGTAGCTGCCGGGACAGGGAACGAGCAGTACTTC
.	.	TRBV28	TRBJ2-7	CASSSPQAQSSYEQYF	TGTGCCAGCAGTTCACCCCAGGCCCAAAGCTCCTACGAGCAGTACTTC
.	.	TRBV28	TRBJ2-1	CASSPNRYQQFF	TGTGCCAGCAGTCCGAACAGGTACCAGCAGTTCTTC
.	once	TRBV4-1	TRBJ1-5	CASSQFGTNNQPQHF	TGCGCCAGCAGCCAATTCGGGACAAACAATCAGCCCCAGCATTTT
.	.	TRBV12-3/TRBV12-4	TRBJ1-1	CASSFSVNTEAFF	TGTGCCAGCAGTTTCTCTGTGAACACTGAAGCTTTCTTT
TRBD1	.	TRBV6-5	TRBJ2-7	CASSLGGTGDYEQYF	TGTGCCAGCAGTTTAGGAGGGACAGGGGACTACGAGCAGTACTTC
.	.	TRBV7-2	TRBJ2-4	CASSSSFLLAKNIQYF	TGTGCCAGCAGCTCCTCCTTCCTACTAGCCAAAAACATTCAGTACTTC
.	.	TRBV5-8	TRBJ2-3	CASSLDSGPLTDTQYF	TGTGCCAGCAGCTTGGATAGCGGCCCACTCACAGATACGCAGTATTTT
.	.	TRBV2	TRBJ2-7	CASRLLHEQYF	TGTGCCAGCAGGCTCCTTCACGAGCAGTACTTC
.	.	TRBV7-3	TRBJ1-1	CASSLTRENTEAFF	TGTGCCAGCAGCTTAACCAGGGAGAACACTGAAGCTTTCTTT
.	.	TRBV4-1	TRBJ1-3	CASSLRQLSGNTIYF	TGCGCCAGCAGCCTACGACAACTCTCTGGAAACACCATATATTTT
TRBD1	once	TRBV5-1	TRBJ1-2	CASRQDRGYTF	TGCGCCAGCAGACAGGACAGGGGCTACACCTTC
.	.	TRBV29-1	TRBJ1-2	CSVEDLRVGGYTF	TGCAGCGTTGAAGACCTCAGGGTGGGGGGCTACACCTTC
TRBD2	.	TRBV25-1	TRBJ2-4	CASSEYESGSKNIQYF	TGTGCCAGCAGTGAATATGAGAGCGGGAGTAAAAACATTCAGTACTTC
.	.	TRBV10-3	TRBJ2-2	CAIGEEAFVGTGELFF	TGTGCCATCGGCGAGGAGGCGTTTGTAGGTACCGGGGAGCTGTTTTTT
.	.	TRBV5-1	TRBJ1-1	CASSLGPGNTEAFF	TGCGCCAGCAGCTTGGGGCCAGGGAACACTGAAGCTTTCTTT
TRBD2	.	TRBV4-1	TRBJ2-1	CASSQDDRAGGNEQFF	TGCGCCAGCAGCCAAGATGACAGGGCGGGGGGGAATGAGCAGTTCTTC
.	.	TRBV10-3	TRBJ1-4	CAISDRDEKLFF	TGTGCCATCAGTGACAGAGATGAAAAACTGTTTTTT
TRBD2	.	TRBV7-2	TRBJ2-7	CASSLAASGRDPYEQYF	TGTGCCAGCAGCTTAGCCGCTAGCGGGAGGGATCCTTACGAGCAGTACTTC
.	.	TRBV19	TRBJ1-5	CASSIAGNQPQHF	TGTGCCAGTAGTATAGCGGGGAATCAGCCCCAGCATTTT
.	.	TRBV9	TRBJ1-5	CASSVQGLSNQPQHF	TGTGCCAGCAGCGTACAGGGACTTAGCAATCAGCCCCAGCATTTT
TRBD1	.	TRBV19	TRBJ2-7	CASSIGQGLFYEQYF	TGTGCCAGTAGTATCGGACAGGGCCTCTTCTACGAGCAGTACTTC
.	.	TRBV10-1	TRBJ1-1	CASSEFGGNTEAFF	TGCGCCAGCAGTGAGTTTGGGGGGAACACTGAAGCTTTCTTT
.	.	TRBV18	TRBJ1-4	CASSPELNEKLFF	TGTGCCAGCTCACCAGAGTTGAATGAAAAACTGTTTTTT
TRBD2	.	TRBV11-3	TRBJ2-7	CASSLGAGVSSYEQYF	TGTGCCAGCAGCTTAGGAGCGGGAGTAAGTTCCTACGAGCAGTACTTC
TRBD1	.	TRBV5-1	TRBJ1-3	CASSPTGSGNTIYF	TGCGCCAGCAGCCCGACAGGGAGCGGAAACACCATATATTTT
.	.	TRBV9	TRBJ2-7	CASSPRPRARVYEQYF	TGTGCCAGCAGCCCCCGGCCACGAGCGCGAGTTTACGAGCAGTACTTC
TRBD2	.	TRBV4-3	TRBJ2-2	CASSQEGGRAPGELFF	TGCGCCAGCAGCCAAGAAGGCGGGAGGGCCCCCGGGGAGCTGTTTTTT
.	.	TRBV19	TRBJ1-5	CASSPNRNSNQPQHF	TGTGCCAGTAGCCCAAACAGGAACAGCAATCAGCCCCAGCATTTT
.	.	TRBV5-1	TRBJ1-1	CASRLDPPNTEAFF	TGCGCCAGCAGATTGGACCCGCCGAACACTGAAGCTTTCTTT
.	.	TRBV11-1	TRBJ2-4	CASSPRGLKNIQYF	TGTGCCAGCAGCCCTCGGGGCCTTAAAAACATTCAGTACTTC
.	once	TRBV5-4	TRBJ1-1	CASSSEWQGGTEAFF	TGTGCCAGCAGCTCAGAATGGCAGGGAGGAACTGAAGCTTTCTTT
TRBD1	.	TRBV11-3	TRBJ2-6	CASSLGTGSSGANVLTF	TGTGCCAGCAGCTTAGGGACAGGCAGCTCTGGGGCCAACGTCCTGACTTTC